The sequence of this T cell receptor beta chain was determined in a study of blood T cell repertoires in COVID-19 (dated by TCRdb to 2020 to 2022). Context from the whole study: Collaborator samples came from the United States, Italy and Spain and covered acute and convalescent phases of COVID-19. The prospective study material was composed of cDNA or gDNA derived from T cells, B-cell-depleted T cells, or PBMCs. Subjects who had been exposed to COVID-19, were actively infected with it, or had recovered from it provided the deeply sampled blood TCRbeta repertoires that made up the dataset. A freely available public database, intended as a resource for researchers studying the immune response to SARS-CoV-2, is where the repertoires were released. Samples came from the ongoing ImmuneRACE study (first 160 participants) plus 1,254 subjects from 6 global collaborators. A de-identified subject ID, COVID-19 status, age in years and sex were almost always included in the sample metadata. HLA class I and class II types, where available, came from metadata supplied by the sample provider rather than from assay-based typing.

What the study reported, not specific to this receptor: How much clinical and demographic metadata was included differed by source and by participant, and the metadata was provided uncurated.

CDR1 and CDR2 (SQVTM, ANQGSEA) derive from the germline V gene. Trimming removed 3 bases from V and 8 bases from J; the gene matches leave 5 bases unexplained. The CDR3 has 14 amino acids, counting the end cysteine and phenylalanine. This entry keeps only the CDR3 DNA: 42 bases, framed from base 1. At one collaborating source in Seattle, patients were enrolled during active infection and were followed longitudinally through the course of disease. Each collaborating institution followed its own protocols to collect whole blood in K2EDTA tubes. For TCRbeta analysis, collaborator samples were shipped as frozen whole blood, as isolated PBMCs, or as DNA extracted from either sample type. As for this clone: There is no known antigen for this receptor. It has no much larger one-base neighbor in the sample; base qualities were not kept.

TCRbeta CDR3 regions were amplified from genomic DNA using the immunoSEQ Assay, a bias-controlled multiplex PCR. As for how the authors treated the data: Nucleated cell counts per sample were estimated from amplification of reference gene primers within the assay. To quantify the absolute abundance of each unique TCRbeta CDR3 rearrangement, sequence reads were collapsed and filtered. For each sample, productive Simpson clonality was calculated as the square root of Simpson's diversity index across productive rearrangements. This is the immuneACCESS table as TCRdb keeps it, with only in-frame sequences that have V and J called. A part of the clones is gone; compared with another copy, unresolved V genes explain less than half, and the rest is unexplained. V and J calls and clone size are copied from that table; D and trimming were computed from the DNA. The sample profile shows tens of thousands of clones; about 81% of them were found once. Under 40% of the sample is in the top ten clones.

The sample comprised peripheral blood. The chain employs TRBV29-1 and TRBJ2-1; 12 middle bases align to TRBD2. The source is a man aged 55 to 70 with COVID-19, enrolled during active disease. The nucleotide sequence is given as TGCAGCGTTGAGGAGACTAGCGGGGGCGATGAGCAGTTCTTC. Its amino acids are CSVEETSGGDEQFF.